This T cell receptor beta chain originates from a study of TIL therapy for anti-PD-1-resistant metastatic lung cancer. The overall study: Tumor harvest preceded PD-1/PD-L1 blockade, followed by nivolumab treatment. Tumors had a median PD-L1 proportion score of approximately 6%.

Specified time point: pre-treatment sample, taken before nivolumab and TIL therapy. Sequencing used immunoSEQ v3. Using immunoSEQ multiplex PCR, the repertoire was profiled, and TCRdb retains in-frame clones only, with some absent. The sample consists of some 46,000 clones, 70% to 85% of them appearing once. This CDR3 is 18 amino acids long. This TCR came from a man aged 65 to 79 with non-small cell lung cancer. The gene calls are TRBV21-1 and TRBJ2-5; the D call in the table, TRBD1, was not verified against the DNA. TRBV21-1 is a pseudogene segment. The material was blood, obtained at baseline. The CDR3 loop reads CASSKARRRDRVITTQYF. DNA for the CDR3: TGTGCCAGCAGCAAAGCTCGCCGCCGGGACAGGGTAATAACAACCCAGTACTTC.